This T cell receptor (beta chain) was observed in a study of Tregs in tolerant kidney transplant recipients (dated by TCRdb to about 2019). With regard to the full study: The study used TCRbeta sequencing to identify donor-specific regulatory T cells before combined kidney and bone marrow transplantation, then tracked those cells after transplant.

For TCRbeta CDR3 sequencing, genomic DNA from the sorted cells was extracted using the QIAGEN DNeasy Blood and Tissue Kit. Through immunoSEQ, high-throughput TCRbeta CDR3 sequencing was done commercially, including PCR amplification with internal controls and bias correction. The authors processed their data as follows. Unique productive TCRbeta sequences were defined by CDR3 nucleotide sequence where primers matched, otherwise by CDR3 amino acid sequence with Vbeta and Jbeta genes. Sorting error was corrected by removing sequences shared between sorted populations at a frequency ratio of 2:1 or less, and the remaining shared sequences were assigned to the higher population. Donor-reactive sequences were defined as at least 5-fold expanded in CFSE-low cells versus unstimulated cells, with frequency of at least 0.01% in CFSE-low cells. Repertoire divergence was quantified by Jensen-Shannon divergence calculated from the top 100 TCRbeta sequences ranked by frequency. For samples with multiple sequencing runs, sorting error was corrected in each run separately before the runs were combined. TCRdb re-hosts the immuneACCESS table, in-frame sequences only. Its copies lack some clones; in the studies checked, an unresolved V gene accounts for under half of them, and the cause for the rest is not known. V and J calls and clone size follow that table, whereas D and trimming were derived from the DNA. The sample table records more than 90,000 clones; more than 85% of these occur just once. In total, the top ten clones hold roughly 1.7% of the sample.

The transplants used related donors with nonmyeloablative bone marrow transplantation, and mixed chimerism in the human trials was transient. Unstimulated Tregs (CD4+CD25+CD127-), CD4+ non-Tregs (CD4+CD25-), CD4 and CD8 cells were FACS-sorted from thawed PBMCs. The patients were a few recipients of combined kidney and bone marrow transplants from the ITN036ST trial, and samples were available only for these trial subjects. Healthy control blood was processed to PBMCs with a Ficoll density gradient and then cryopreserved, whereas patient PBMCs were collected both before and after transplant. V ends up 2 bases short and J 8 bases short, with an unmatched junction base count of 20. The CDR3 sequence holds 19 residues, the cysteine and phenylalanine included. CDR3 DNA only is kept here, 57 bases in frame from base 1. From the germline V gene, CDR1 is LGHNA and CDR2 is YSLEER. A remark on this clone: Its antigen is unknown. Base qualities were left out, and no much larger clone turns up one base away.

The research as a whole found: The most biologically relevant and donor-specific TCRbeta repertoire appeared to be identified by expanding Tregs with activated donor B cells. Donor-specific Treg expansion was found to exceed global Treg expansion in tolerant patients, suggesting antigen-driven rather than nonspecific expansion. The study was limited by small patient numbers, and the findings need validation in larger populations and under other immunosuppression protocols. Biological reproducibility was not directly assessed, although technical replication error appeared to be minimal. For some patients, the PCR primers changed as time went on, which meant samples from those patients could not be compared with one another at the nucleotide level.

The receptor's source is a human patient who received a combined kidney and bone marrow transplant. In patients who had a transplant, some T cells may come from the graft donor. This material consisted of CD4+ T cells from blood (PBMCs), taken 12 months after the transplant. This chain is built from TRBV4-3 and TRBJ1-2; 10 bases in the middle match TRBD1. The DNA sequence is as follows: TGCGCCAGCAGCCAAAAAAATTCCCCTAGCGGGACAGGGGCTGGAGGCTACACCTTC. This gives the protein CASSQKNSPSGTGAGGYTF.